These T cell receptor beta chains were read from a single sample in a study of blood T cell repertoires in COVID-19. Clones were read by immunoSEQ multiplex PCR, and TCRdb kept only the in-frame ones, dropping some. Among over 55,000 clones listed, 85% to 90% were seen once. Material: peripheral blood. The receptors shown here come from a man aged 45 to 65 with active COVID-19. Both conserved end residues are part of each CDR3. D genes are given only for firm matches.

TRBD2	TRBJ2-5	TRBV11-2	CASSIGTMGQETQYF
-	TRBJ1-1	TRBV11-2	CASSLGSGLNTEAFF
-	TRBJ1-2	TRBV10-3	CAISDPGRGHGYGYTF
TRBD2	TRBJ2-1	TRBV28	CASGESRAGAGTEQFF
TRBD2	TRBJ2-5	TRBV6-5	CASSYSGGLQETQYF
TRBD2	TRBJ2-7	TRBV18	CASNSGREYEQYF
TRBD2	TRBJ2-7	TRBV11-2	CASSLGPSGIYEQYF
TRBD1	TRBJ2-5	TRBV6-5	CASLDRGRGETQYF
-	TRBJ2-7	TRBV7-8	CASSFGLSGYYEQYF
TRBD1	TRBJ1-5	TRBV19	CASSIPGTGWMDQPQHF
TRBD1	TRBJ2-1	TRBV27	CASTFVRPTGNNEQFF
-	TRBJ2-2	TRBV10-3	CAISERGNTGELFF
TRBD2	TRBJ2-1	TRBV9	CASSIAGGSYNEQFF
TRBD1	TRBJ1-1	TRBV2	CASSEETTGTRGAFF
TRBD1	TRBJ2-7	TRBV18	CASSPEMGQGSEQYF
-	TRBJ1-2	TRBV5-1	CASSLGGSGVGDGYTF
-	TRBJ2-2	TRBV7-8	CASSETGNTGELFF
-	TRBJ1-5	TRBV6-2/TRBV6-3	CASSYSILDVRGPQHF
TRBD1	TRBJ2-6	TRBV27	CASSLWQGVTNVLTF
TRBD1	TRBJ1-2	TRBV7-9	CASRTAGTGSPNYGYTF
-	TRBJ2-1	TRBV6-5	CASSRQVYNEQFF
-	TRBJ1-4	TRBV28	CATKLRGEEKLFF
TRBD2	TRBJ2-1	TRBV24-1	CATSAQTSGRLNEQFF
-	TRBJ2-2	TRBV27	CASSFITGELFF
-	TRBJ1-2	TRBV18	CASGEDFYGYTF
TRBD1	TRBJ2-7	TRBV4-3	CASSQANRGYEQYF
TRBD2	TRBJ2-3	TRBV15	CATSRGISGMTDTQYF
-	TRBJ2-3	TRBV9	CASSPRPTGADTQYF
-	TRBJ1-6	TRBV12-3/TRBV12-4	CASSLGLNSPLHF
TRBD2	TRBJ2-1	TRBV5-6	CASSFLSGRAEVEQFF
TRBD2	TRBJ2-4	TRBV9	CASSVTSGRLGGAKNIQYF
TRBD1	TRBJ1-1	TRBV6-2/TRBV6-3	CASSSDRGLGNTEAFF
-	TRBJ1-1	TRBV2	CASSERPGMNTEAFF
-	TRBJ1-2	TRBV11-3	CASSPDRFSYGYTF
TRBD1	TRBJ1-1	TRBV12-3/TRBV12-4	CASSSRQGFTFF
-	TRBJ2-7	TRBV28	CASSLPGLEQYF
-	TRBJ1-2	TRBV5-4	CASSLPGQTNYGYTF